This is a list of T cell receptor beta chains from one sample in a study of STAT5B mutations in CD4+ large granular lymphocyte leukemia. This table comes from immunoSEQ multiplex PCR, and its TCRdb copy is limited to in-frame clones, with some not included. The sample lists about 30,000 clones, 79% occurring once. Sequenced sample: CD4+ T cells from blood buffy coats. The receptors derive from a human donor in good health. Each CDR3 is given with its conserved first and last residue. The D gene is left open where the match is weak. The size entry is marked missing in some rows and otherwise reads once, few, many or a size class.

TRBJ2-5 TRBV20-1 NA NA CSARPEETQYF TGCAGTGCTAGGCCGGAAGAGACCCAGTACTTC
TRBJ1-5 TRBV7-2 NA NA CASRLSSGQPQHF TGTGCCAGCAGGCTCTCTTCGGGTCAGCCCCAGCATTTT
TRBJ2-1 TRBV25-1 NA NA CASRPLGASAPFF TGTGCCAGCAGGCCCCTCGGGGCTAGCGCTCCGTTCTTC
TRBJ2-2 TRBV7-2 TRBD2 NA CASSRDGTSLRGELFF TGTGCCAGCAGCCGTGACGGGACTAGCTTGCGAGGGGAGCTGTTTTTT
TRBJ2-5 TRBV5-1 TRBD2 NA CASSASGTSGQGTQYF TGCGCCAGCAGCGCGTCCGGGACTAGCGGGCAAGGGACCCAGTACTTC
TRBJ2-5 TRBV19 NA NA CASSILGSETQYF TGTGCCAGTAGTATTCTCGGGAGCGAGACCCAGTACTTC
TRBJ1-5 TRBV27 NA NA CASSLIGGKYSNQPQHF TGTGCCAGCAGTTTAATAGGCGGGAAATATAGCAATCAGCCCCAGCATTTT
TRBJ2-1 TRBV15 NA few CATSRVIGDYNEQFF TGTGCCACCAGCAGAGTCATTGGGGACTACAATGAGCAGTTCTTC
TRBJ2-3 TRBV14 TRBD2 NA CASSQERRARAGAPTGTDTQYF TGTGCCAGCAGCCAAGAAAGGAGGGCCCGGGCGGGAGCCCCTACCGGCACAGATACGCAGTATTTT
TRBJ1-1 TRBV29-1 NA NA CSAAGLMNTEAFF TGCAGCGCTGCAGGATTAATGAACACTGAAGCTTTCTTT
TRBJ2-5 TRBV18 NA NA CASSLDLQETQYF TGTGCCAGCTCACTAGACCTCCAAGAGACCCAGTACTTC
TRBJ1-1 TRBV11-3 NA NA CASSLWSVGNTEAFF TGTGCCAGCAGCTTATGGTCGGTGGGGAACACTGAAGCTTTCTTT
TRBJ1-2 TRBV2 TRBD1 few CASRRPTGLNYGYTF TGTGCCAGCAGAAGACCGACAGGGTTGAACTATGGCTACACCTTC
TRBJ1-2 TRBV28 NA NA CASSNGGGYGYTF TGTGCCAGCAGTAATGGGGGAGGGTATGGCTACACCTTC
TRBJ2-1 TRBV7-2 TRBD2 NA CASHGGSEQFF TGTGCCAGCCACGGGGGGAGTGAGCAGTTCTTC
TRBJ1-3 TRBV19 TRBD1 few CASSLTQGAGNTIYF TGTGCCAGTAGCCTCACACAGGGGGCTGGAAACACCATATATTTT
TRBJ2-7 TRBV5-6 TRBD2 NA CAIPRLATSYEQYF TGTGCCATCCCCAGACTAGCGACATCCTACGAGCAGTACTTC
TRBJ1-2 TRBV30 NA NA CAWSGQGRDGYTF TGTGCCTGGAGTGGGCAGGGCAGGGATGGCTACACCTTC
TRBJ2-5 TRBV7-6 TRBD2 NA CASSASGTGETQYF TGTGCCAGCAGCGCTAGCGGGACGGGTGAGACCCAGTACTTC
TRBJ2-7 TRBV27 TRBD1 NA CASSLYGQGSGYEQYF TGTGCCAGCAGTTTATACGGACAGGGGTCGGGATACGAGCAGTACTTC
TRBJ1-2 TRBV6-1 NA NA CASSEVPRRGYGYTF TGTGCCAGCAGTGAAGTACCCCGTCGGGGTTACGGCTACACCTTC
TRBJ2-7 TRBV5-4 NA NA CASSHKGDSYEQYF TGTGCCAGCAGCCATAAGGGGGATTCCTACGAGCAGTACTTC
TRBJ1-6 TRBV2 NA NA CASTIEDNSPLHF TGTGCCAGCACCATAGAAGATAATTCACCCCTCCACTTT
TRBJ2-2 TRBV7-9 NA NA CASSPSEGRTGELFF TGTGCCAGCAGCCCTAGCGAGGGTCGGACCGGGGAGCTGTTTTTT
TRBJ1-2 TRBV30 NA NA CAWSHLRGNYGYTF TGTGCCTGGAGTCATTTAAGGGGTAACTATGGCTACACCTTC
TRBJ2-3 TRBV11-3 TRBD2 NA CASSLDLGGGRTDTQYF TGTGCCAGCAGCTTAGATCTGGGCGGGGGACGGACAGATACGCAGTATTTT
TRBJ1-2 TRBV13 TRBD1 NA CASSRDSYGYTF TGTGCCAGCAGCCGGGACAGCTATGGCTACACCTTC
TRBJ2-1 TRBV6-6 TRBD2 NA CASSYARGGAYNEQFF TGTGCCAGCAGTTACGCCCGCGGGGGGGCGTACAATGAGCAGTTCTTC
TRBJ1-1 TRBV5-6 NA NA CASSWANQEEAFF TGTGCCAGCAGCTGGGCAAACCAGGAGGAAGCTTTCTTT
TRBJ1-1 TRBV5-4 NA NA CASSTGTERGSGAFF TGTGCCAGCAGCACCGGGACCGAAAGGGGGAGTGGGGCTTTCTTT
TRBJ1-1 TRBV19 NA NA CASSIPRVHTEAFF TGTGCCAGTAGTATCCCCAGGGTCCACACTGAAGCTTTCTTT
TRBJ1-3 TRBV6-1 NA NA CASSESLSGNTIYF TGTGCCAGCAGTGAATCGCTCTCTGGAAACACCATATATTTT
TRBJ1-3 TRBV18 NA NA CASRTSLRNTIYF TGTGCCTCGAGGACCTCCCTGAGAAACACCATATATTTT
TRBJ2-7 TRBV5-6 NA NA CASSLGGVYEQYF TGTGCCAGCAGCTTAGGGGGGGTTTACGAGCAGTACTTC
TRBJ2-7 TRBV5-1 TRBD2 medium-sized CASSSIPGLGELYEQYF TGCGCCAGCAGCTCAATACCGGGACTAGGGGAGCTATACGAGCAGTACTTC
TRBJ2-3 TRBV9 TRBD1 NA CASSSQGVLSDTQYF TGTGCCAGCAGCTCCCAGGGGGTGCTTTCAGATACGCAGTATTTT
TRBJ2-5 TRBV2 NA NA CASNRRGGFQETQYF TGTGCCAGCAACCGGCGGGGCGGATTCCAAGAGACCCAGTACTTC
TRBJ1-1 TRBV18 NA few CASSPQLNTEAFF TGTGCCAGCTCACCTCAACTGAACACTGAAGCTTTCTTT
TRBJ2-7 TRBV6-1 TRBD1 NA CASNTETGSSYEQYF TGTGCCAGCAACACAGAGACAGGGAGCTCCTACGAGCAGTACTTC
TRBJ2-1 TRBV19 TRBD2 NA CASSIEPSGRFNEQFF TGTGCCAGTAGTATAGAACCTAGCGGGAGATTCAATGAGCAGTTCTTC
TRBJ2-1 TRBV7-7 NA few CASSSDVRGEQFF TGTGCCAGCAGCTCGGACGTCAGGGGTGAGCAGTTCTTC
TRBJ1-1 TRBV2 NA NA CASSGRQTAIRNTEAFF TGTGCCAGCAGCGGCAGACAGACAGCTATTAGGAACACTGAAGCTTTCTTT
TRBJ2-2 TRBV21-1 NA once CASSKTSGRVYNTGELFF TGTGCCAGCAGCAAGACTAGCGGGAGGGTGTATAACACCGGGGAGCTGTTTTTT
TRBJ2-1 TRBV19 NA medium-sized CATATPGHHNEQFF TGTGCCACCGCGACCCCGGGACACCACAATGAGCAGTTCTTC
TRBJ1-2 TRBV29-1 TRBD1 once CSVEDRNYGYTF TGCAGCGTTGAGGACAGGAACTATGGCTACACCTTC
TRBJ1-2 TRBV7-2 NA NA CASSSSGAGGYVYGYTF TGTGCCAGCAGCTCATCGGGAGCTGGGGGTTACGTCTATGGCTACACCTTC
TRBJ2-2 TRBV11-3 TRBD1 NA CASSFGTGNTGELFF TGTGCCAGCAGCTTCGGGACAGGGAACACCGGGGAGCTGTTTTTT
TRBJ2-7 TRBV10-2 NA NA CASSESYEQYF TGCGCCAGCAGTGAGAGCTACGAGCAGTACTTC